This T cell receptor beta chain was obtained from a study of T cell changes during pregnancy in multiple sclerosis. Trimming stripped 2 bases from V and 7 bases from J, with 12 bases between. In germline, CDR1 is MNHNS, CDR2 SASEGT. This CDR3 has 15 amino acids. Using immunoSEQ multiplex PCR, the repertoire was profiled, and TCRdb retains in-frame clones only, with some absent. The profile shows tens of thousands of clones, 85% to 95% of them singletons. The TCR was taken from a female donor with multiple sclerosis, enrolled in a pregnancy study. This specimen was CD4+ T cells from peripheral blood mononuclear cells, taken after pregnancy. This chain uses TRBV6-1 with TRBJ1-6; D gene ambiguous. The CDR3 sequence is CASSELFSSNSPLHF. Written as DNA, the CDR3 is TGTGCCAGCAGTGAACTGTTCAGTTCAAATTCACCCCTCCACTTT.